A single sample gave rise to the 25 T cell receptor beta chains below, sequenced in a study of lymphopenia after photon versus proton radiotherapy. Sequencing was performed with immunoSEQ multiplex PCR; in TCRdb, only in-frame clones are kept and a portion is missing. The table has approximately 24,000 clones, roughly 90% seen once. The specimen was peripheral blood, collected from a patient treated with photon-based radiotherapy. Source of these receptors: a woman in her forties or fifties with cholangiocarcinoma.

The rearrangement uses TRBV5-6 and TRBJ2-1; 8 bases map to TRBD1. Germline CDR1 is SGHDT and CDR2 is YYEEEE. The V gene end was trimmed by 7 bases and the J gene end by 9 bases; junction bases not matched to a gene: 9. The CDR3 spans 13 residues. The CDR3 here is CASGRQGRIEQFF. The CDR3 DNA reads TGTGCCAGCGGGCGACAGGGGCGGATTGAGCAGTTCTTC.

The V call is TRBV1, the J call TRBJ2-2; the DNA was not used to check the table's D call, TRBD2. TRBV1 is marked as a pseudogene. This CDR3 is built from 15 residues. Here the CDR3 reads CTSKSRGDLTGELFF. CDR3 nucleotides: TGCACCAGCAAATCGCGCGGGGACCTCACCGGGGAGCTGTTTTTT.

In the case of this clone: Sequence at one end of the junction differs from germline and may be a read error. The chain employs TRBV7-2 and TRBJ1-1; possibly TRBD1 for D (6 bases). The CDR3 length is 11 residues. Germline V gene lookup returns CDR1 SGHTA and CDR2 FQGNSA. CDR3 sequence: CAGSLGGEAFF. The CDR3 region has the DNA TGTGCCGGCAGCTTAGGGGGTGAAGCTTTCTTT.

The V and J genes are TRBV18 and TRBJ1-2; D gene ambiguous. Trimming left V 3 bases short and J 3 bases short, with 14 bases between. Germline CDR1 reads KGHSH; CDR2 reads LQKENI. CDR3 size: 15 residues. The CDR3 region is CASSPPTREDYGYTF. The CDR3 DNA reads TGTGCCAGCTCACCCCCTACAAGGGAGGACTATGGCTACACCTTC.

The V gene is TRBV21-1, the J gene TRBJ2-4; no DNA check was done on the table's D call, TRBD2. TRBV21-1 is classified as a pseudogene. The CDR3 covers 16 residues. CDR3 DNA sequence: TGTGCCAGCAACCCACCCCGGGGAGTAGCCAAAAACATTCAGTACTTC. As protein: CASNPPRGVAKNIQYF.

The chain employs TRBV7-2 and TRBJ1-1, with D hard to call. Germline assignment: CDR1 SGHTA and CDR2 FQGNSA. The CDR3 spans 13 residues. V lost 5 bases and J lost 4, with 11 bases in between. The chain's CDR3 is CASSPQERTEAFF. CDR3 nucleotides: TGTGCCAGCAGCCCCCAGGAGCGCACTGAAGCTTTCTTT.

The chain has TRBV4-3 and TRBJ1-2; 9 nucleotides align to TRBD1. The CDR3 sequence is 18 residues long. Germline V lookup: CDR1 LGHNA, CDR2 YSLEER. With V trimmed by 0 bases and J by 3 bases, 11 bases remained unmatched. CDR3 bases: TGCGCCAGCAGCCAAGAGAGGCGACAGGGGGTTAACTACTATGGCTACACCTTC. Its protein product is CASSQERRQGVNYYGYTF.

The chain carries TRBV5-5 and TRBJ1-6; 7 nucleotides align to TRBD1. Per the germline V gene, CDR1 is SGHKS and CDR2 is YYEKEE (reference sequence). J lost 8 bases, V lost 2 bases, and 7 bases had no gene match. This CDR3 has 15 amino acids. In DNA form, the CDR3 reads TGTGCCAGCAGCTTAACAGGGGCCTGGGATTCACCCCTCCACTTT. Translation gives CASSLTGAWDSPLHF.

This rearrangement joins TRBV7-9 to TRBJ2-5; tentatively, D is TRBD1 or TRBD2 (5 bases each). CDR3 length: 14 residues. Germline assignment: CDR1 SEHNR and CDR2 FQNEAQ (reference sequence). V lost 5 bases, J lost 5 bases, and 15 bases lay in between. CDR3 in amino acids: CASSGRRGDETQYF. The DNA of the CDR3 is TGTGCCAGCAGCGGGAGACGGGGCGACGAGACCCAGTACTTC.

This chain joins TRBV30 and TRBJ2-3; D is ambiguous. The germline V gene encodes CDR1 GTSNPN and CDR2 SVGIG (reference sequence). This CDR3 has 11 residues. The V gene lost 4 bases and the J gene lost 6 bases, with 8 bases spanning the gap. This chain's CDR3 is CAWIHPDTQYF. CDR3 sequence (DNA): TGTGCCTGGATCCATCCCGATACGCAGTATTTT.

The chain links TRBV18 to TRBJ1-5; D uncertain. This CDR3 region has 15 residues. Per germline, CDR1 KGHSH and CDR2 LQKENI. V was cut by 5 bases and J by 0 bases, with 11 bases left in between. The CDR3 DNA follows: TGTGCCAGCTCAAATCGAGACTATAGCAATCAGCCCCAGCATTTT. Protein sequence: CASSNRDYSNQPQHF.

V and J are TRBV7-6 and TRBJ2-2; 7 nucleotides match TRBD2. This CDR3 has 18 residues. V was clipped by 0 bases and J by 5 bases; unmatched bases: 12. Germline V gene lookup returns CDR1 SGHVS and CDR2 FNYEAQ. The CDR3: CASSLARAGREATGELFF. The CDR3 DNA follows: TGTGCCAGCAGCTTAGCGCGGGCAGGGAGGGAAGCTACCGGGGAGCTGTTTTTT.

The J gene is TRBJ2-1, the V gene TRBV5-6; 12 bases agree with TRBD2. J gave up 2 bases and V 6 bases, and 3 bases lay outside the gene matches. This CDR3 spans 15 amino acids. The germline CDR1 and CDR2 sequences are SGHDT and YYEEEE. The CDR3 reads CASKLAGGTYNEQFF. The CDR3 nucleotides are TGTGCCAGCAAACTAGCGGGGGGCACCTACAATGAGCAGTTCTTC.

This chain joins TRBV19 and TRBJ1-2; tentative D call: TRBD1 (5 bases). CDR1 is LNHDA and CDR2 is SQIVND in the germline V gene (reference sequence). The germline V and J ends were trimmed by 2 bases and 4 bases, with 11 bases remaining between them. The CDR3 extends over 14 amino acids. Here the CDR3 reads CASSIQGLSYGYTF. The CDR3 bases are TGTGCCAGTAGTATACAGGGCTTGAGCTATGGCTACACCTTC.

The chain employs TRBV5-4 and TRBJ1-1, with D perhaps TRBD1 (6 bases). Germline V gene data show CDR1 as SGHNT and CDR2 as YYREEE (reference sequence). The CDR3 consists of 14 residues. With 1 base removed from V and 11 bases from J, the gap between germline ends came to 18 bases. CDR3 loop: CASSLRGAASWAFF. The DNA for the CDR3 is TGTGCCAGCAGCTTGAGGGGGGCCGCGAGTTGGGCTTTCTTT.

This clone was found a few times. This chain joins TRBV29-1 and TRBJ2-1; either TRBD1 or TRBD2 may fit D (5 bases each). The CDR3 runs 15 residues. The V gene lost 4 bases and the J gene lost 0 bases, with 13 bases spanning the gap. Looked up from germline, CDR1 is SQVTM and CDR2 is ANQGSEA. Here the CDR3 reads CSVVGVESSYNEQFF. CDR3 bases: TGCAGCGTTGTGGGGGTTGAGAGCTCCTACAATGAGCAGTTCTTC.

The CDR3 nucleotides read TGTGCCAGCCAATACGACACTGAAGCTTTCTTT. Amino acids: CASQYDTEAFF. The chain is built from TRBV2 and TRBJ1-1; D uncertain. Germline lookup yields CDR1 SNHLY and CDR2 FYNNEI. CDR3 length: 11 residues. Deletions cut 8 bases from V and 3 bases from J, with 7 bases between.

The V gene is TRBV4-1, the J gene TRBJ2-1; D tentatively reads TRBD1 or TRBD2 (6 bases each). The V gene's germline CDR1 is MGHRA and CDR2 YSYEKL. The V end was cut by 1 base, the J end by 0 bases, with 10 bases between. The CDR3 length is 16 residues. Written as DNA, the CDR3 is TGCGCCAGCAGCCAAGTGGGGGGCTTCTCCTACAATGAGCAGTTCTTC. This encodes CASSQVGGFSYNEQFF.

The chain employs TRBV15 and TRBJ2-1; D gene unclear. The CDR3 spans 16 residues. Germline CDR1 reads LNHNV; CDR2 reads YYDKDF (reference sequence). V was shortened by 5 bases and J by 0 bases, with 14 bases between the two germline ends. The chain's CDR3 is CATSPRIHSSYNEQFF. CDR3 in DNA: TGTGCCACCAGCCCACGGATCCATAGCTCCTACAATGAGCAGTTCTTC.

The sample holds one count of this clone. The CDR3 DNA reads TGTGCCAGCTCATTCGACTCCGGGGGTGAAAAACTGTTTTTT. Residues: CASSFDSGGEKLFF. This chain uses TRBV18 with TRBJ1-4; possibly TRBD1 for D (5 bases). Per germline, CDR1 KGHSH and CDR2 LQKENI. Trimming left V 5 bases short and J 7 bases short, with 14 bases between. CDR3 length equals 14 residues. Complete variable domain (other parts from reference TRBV18 and TRBJ1-4): NAGVMQNPRHLVRRRGQEARLRCSPMKGHSHVYWYRQLPEEGLKFMVYLQKENIIDESGMPKERFSAEFPKEGPSILRIQQVVRGDSAAYFCASSFDSGGEKLFFGSGTQLSVL.

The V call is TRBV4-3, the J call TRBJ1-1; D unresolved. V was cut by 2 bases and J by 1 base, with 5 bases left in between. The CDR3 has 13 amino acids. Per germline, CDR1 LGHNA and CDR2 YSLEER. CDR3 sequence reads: CASSQSRNTEAFF. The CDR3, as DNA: TGCGCCAGCAGCCAAAGCAGGAACACTGAAGCTTTCTTT.

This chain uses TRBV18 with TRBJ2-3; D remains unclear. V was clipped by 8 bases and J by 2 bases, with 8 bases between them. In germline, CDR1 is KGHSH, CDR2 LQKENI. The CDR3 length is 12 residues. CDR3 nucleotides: TGTGCCAGCGAGGTCCTCACAGATACGCAGTATTTT. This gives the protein CASEVLTDTQYF.

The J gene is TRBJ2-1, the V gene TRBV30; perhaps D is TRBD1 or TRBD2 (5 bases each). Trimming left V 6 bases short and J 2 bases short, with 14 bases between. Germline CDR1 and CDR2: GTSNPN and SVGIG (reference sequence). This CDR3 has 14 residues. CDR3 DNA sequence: TGTGCCTGTATTCACCGGGACGCCTACAATGAGCAGTTCTTC. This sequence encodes CACIHRDAYNEQFF.

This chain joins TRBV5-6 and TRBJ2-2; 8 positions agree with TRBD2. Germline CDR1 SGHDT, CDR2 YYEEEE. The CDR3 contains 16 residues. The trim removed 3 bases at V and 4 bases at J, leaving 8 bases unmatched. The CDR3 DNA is TGTGCCAGCAGCTCCCGCGGGGGGCAGAGCACCGGGGAGCTGTTTTTT. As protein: CASSSRGGQSTGELFF. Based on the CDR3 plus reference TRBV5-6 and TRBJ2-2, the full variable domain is DAGVTQSPTHLIKTRGQQVTLRCSPKSGHDTVSWYQQALGQGPQFIFQYYEEEERQRGNFPDRFSGHQFPNYSSELNVNALLLGDSALYLCASSSRGGQSTGELFFGEGSRLTVL.

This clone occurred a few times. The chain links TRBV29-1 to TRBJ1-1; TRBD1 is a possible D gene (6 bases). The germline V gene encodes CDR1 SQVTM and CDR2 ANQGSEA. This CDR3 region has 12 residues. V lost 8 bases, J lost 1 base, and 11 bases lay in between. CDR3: CSSGGANTEAFF. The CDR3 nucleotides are TGCAGCTCCGGGGGCGCGAACACTGAAGCTTTCTTT.